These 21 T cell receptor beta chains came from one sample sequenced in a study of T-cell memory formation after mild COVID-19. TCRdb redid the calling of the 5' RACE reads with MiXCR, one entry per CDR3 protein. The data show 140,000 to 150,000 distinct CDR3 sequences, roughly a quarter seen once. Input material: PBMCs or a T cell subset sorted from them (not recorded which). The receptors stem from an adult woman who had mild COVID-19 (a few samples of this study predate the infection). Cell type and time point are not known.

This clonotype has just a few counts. CDR3 in amino acids: CASSLGPRSGLAPQYF. The CDR3, as DNA: TGTGCCAGCAGCTTAGGCCCCCGCTCGGGACTAGCTCCGCAGTATTTT. V usage is TRBV11-2 and J usage is TRBJ2-3; 9 nucleotides match TRBD2. CDR1 is SGHAT and CDR2 is FQNNGV in the germline V gene. With 1 base clipped from V and 10 bases from J, the junction kept 12 bases outside the gene matches. The CDR3 is made up of 16 amino acids.

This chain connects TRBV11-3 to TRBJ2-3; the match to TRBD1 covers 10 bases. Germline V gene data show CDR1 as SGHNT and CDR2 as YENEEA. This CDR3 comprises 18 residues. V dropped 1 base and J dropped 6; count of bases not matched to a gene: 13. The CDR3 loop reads CASSLAATGGGLYDTQYF. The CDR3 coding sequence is TGTGCCAGCAGCTTAGCGGCGACAGGGGGCGGCTTATACGATACGCAGTATTTT.

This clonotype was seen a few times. CDR3 DNA sequence: TGTGCCAGCAGTTACCTGGGGCAGGGGGATAACTATGGCTACACCTTC. Amino acids: CASSYLGQGDNYGYTF. The gene calls are TRBV6-5 and TRBJ1-2; 7 bases match TRBD1. Germline V gene data show CDR1 as MNHEY and CDR2 as SVGAGI. The CDR3 runs 16 residues. With 2 bases clipped from V and 1 base from J, the junction kept 7 bases outside the gene matches.

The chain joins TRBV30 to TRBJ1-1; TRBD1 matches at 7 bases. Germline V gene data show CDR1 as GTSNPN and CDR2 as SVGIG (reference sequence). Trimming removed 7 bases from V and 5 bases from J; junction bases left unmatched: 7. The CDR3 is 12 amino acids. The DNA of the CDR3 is TGTGCCTTTAGGGACAGTCGGACTGAAGCTTTCTTT. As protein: CAFRDSRTEAFF. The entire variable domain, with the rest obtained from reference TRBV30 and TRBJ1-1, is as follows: SQTIHQWPATLVQPVGSPLSLECTVEGTSNPNLYWYRQAAGRGLQLLFYSVGIGQISSEVPQNLSASRPQDRQFILSSKKLLLSDSGFYLCAFRDSRTEAFFGQGTRLTVV.

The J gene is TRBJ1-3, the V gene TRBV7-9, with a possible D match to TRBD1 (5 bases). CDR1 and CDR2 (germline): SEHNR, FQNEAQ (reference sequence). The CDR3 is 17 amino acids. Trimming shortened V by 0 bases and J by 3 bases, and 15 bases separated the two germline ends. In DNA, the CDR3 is TGTGCCAGCAGCTTAGCGATGGGGCACAAGAATGGAAACACCATATATTTT. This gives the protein CASSLAMGHKNGNTIYF.

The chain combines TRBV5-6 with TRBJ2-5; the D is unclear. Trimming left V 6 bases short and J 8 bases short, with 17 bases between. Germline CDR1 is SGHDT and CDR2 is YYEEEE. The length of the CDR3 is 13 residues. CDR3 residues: CASTYLLGPTQYF. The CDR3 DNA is TGTGCCAGCACTTATCTTTTAGGACCCACCCAGTACTTC.

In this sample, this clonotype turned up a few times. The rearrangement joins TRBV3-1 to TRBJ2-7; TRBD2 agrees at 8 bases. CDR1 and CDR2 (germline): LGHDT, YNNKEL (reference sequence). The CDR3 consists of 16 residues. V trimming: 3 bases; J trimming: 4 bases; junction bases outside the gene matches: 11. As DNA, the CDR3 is TGTGCCAGCAGCCACCAGCGGGGGTCCTCGCCTTACGAGCAGTACTTC. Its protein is CASSHQRGSSPYEQYF.

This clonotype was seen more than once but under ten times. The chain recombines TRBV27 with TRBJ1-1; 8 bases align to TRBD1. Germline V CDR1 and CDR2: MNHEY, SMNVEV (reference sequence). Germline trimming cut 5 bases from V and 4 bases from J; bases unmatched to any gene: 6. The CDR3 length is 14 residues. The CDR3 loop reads CASSTQGAITEAFF. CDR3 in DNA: TGTGCCAGCAGTACCCAGGGGGCGATCACTGAAGCTTTCTTT.

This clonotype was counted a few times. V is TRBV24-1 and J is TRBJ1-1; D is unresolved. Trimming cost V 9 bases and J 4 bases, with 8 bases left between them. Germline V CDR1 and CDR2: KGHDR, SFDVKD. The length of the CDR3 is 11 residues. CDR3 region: CATSEGTEAFF. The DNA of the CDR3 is TGTGCCACCTCAGAGGGCACTGAAGCTTTCTTT.

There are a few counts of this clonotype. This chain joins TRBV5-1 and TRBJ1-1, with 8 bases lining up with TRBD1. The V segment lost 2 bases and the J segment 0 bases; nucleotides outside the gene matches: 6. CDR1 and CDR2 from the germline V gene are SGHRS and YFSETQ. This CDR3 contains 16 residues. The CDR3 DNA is TGCGCCAGCAGCTTAGGCGAGGGACAGGTGAACACTGAAGCTTTCTTT. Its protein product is CASSLGEGQVNTEAFF.

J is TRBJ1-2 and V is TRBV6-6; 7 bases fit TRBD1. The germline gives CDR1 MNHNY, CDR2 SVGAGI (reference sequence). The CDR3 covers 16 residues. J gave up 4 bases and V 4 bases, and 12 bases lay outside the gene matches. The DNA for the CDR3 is TGTGCCAGCAGTTTCCCCGACAGGGATGGCTCCTATGGCTACACCTTC. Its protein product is CASSFPDRDGSYGYTF.

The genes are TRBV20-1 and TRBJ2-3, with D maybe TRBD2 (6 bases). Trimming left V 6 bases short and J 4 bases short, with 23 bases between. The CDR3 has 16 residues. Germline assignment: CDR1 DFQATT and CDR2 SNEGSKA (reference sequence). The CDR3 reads CSAQSWQGGKADTQYF. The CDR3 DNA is TGCAGTGCCCAGTCTTGGCAGGGAGGAAAGGCAGATACGCAGTATTTT.

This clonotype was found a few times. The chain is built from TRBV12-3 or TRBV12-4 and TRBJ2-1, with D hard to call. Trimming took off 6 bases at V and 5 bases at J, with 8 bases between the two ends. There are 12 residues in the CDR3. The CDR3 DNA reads TGTGCCAGCAGCCCTTTGGACAATGAGCAGTTCTTC. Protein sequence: CASSPLDNEQFF.

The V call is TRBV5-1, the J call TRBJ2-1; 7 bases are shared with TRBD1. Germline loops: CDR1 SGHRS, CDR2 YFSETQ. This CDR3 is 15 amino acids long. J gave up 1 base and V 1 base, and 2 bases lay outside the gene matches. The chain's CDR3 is CASSLLQGSYNEQFF. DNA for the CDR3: TGCGCCAGCAGCTTGCTACAGGGGTCCTACAATGAGCAGTTCTTC.

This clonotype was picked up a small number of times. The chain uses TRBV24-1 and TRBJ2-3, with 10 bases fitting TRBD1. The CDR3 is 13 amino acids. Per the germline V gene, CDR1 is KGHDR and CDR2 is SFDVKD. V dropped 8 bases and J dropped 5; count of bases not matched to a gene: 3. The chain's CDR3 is CATMDRGRDTQYF. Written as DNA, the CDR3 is TGTGCCACCATGGACAGGGGGAGAGATACGCAGTATTTT.

The chain's CDR3 is CATSRGSSYEQYF. CDR3 sequence (DNA): TGTGCCACCAGCAGAGGATCCTCCTACGAGCAGTACTTC. V is TRBV15 and J is TRBJ2-7; D is unresolved. The CDR3 spans 13 residues. Germline CDR1 LNHNV, CDR2 YYDKDF (reference sequence). Trimming stripped 1 base from V and 0 bases from J, with 4 bases between.

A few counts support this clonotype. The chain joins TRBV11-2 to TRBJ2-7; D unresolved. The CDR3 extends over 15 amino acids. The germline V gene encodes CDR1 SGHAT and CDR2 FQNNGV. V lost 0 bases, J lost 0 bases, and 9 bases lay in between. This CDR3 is CASSLDPEASYEQYF. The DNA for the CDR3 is TGTGCCAGCAGCTTAGATCCCGAGGCCTCCTACGAGCAGTACTTC.

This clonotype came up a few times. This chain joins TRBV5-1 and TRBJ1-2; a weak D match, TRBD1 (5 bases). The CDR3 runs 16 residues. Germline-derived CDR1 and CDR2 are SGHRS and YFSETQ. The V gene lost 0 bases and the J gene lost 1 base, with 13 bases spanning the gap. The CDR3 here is CASSLVSGGFNYGYTF. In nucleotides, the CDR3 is TGCGCCAGCAGCTTGGTTTCCGGGGGATTTAACTATGGCTACACCTTC.

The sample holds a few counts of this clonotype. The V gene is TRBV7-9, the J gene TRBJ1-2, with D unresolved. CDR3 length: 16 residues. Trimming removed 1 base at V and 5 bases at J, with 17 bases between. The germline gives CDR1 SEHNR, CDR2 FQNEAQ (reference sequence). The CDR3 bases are TGTGCCAGCAGCTTAGATCTGGGCCAAACGATTTATGGCTACACCTTC. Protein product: CASSLDLGQTIYGYTF.

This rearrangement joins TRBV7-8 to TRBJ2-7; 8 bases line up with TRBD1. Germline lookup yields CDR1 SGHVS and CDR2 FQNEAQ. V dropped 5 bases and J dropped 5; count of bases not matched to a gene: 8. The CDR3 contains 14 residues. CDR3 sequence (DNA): TGTGCCAGCAGCCCTCCGTCGACAGGGGACGAGCAGTACTTC. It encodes CASSPPSTGDEQYF.

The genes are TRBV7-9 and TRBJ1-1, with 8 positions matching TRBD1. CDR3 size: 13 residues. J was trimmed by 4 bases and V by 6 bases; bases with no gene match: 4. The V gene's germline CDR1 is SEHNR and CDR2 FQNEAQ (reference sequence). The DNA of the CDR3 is TGTGCCAGCAGTTACGACAGGGGCACTGAAGCTTTCTTT. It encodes CASSYDRGTEAFF.